The sequence of this T cell receptor beta chain was determined in a study of shared clonotypes between healthy human individuals. Notes on the study in general: Read depth was anticipated to influence clonotype sharing among donors.

In the authors' workflow: Filtering differed for immunoSEQ, which gave only junction sequences without quality scores. TCRdb's table, derived via immunoSEQ multiplex PCR, lists solely in-frame clones and lacks some. V, J and clone size derive from that table, while D and trimming were established from the DNA sequence. The sample has some 2.4 million clones; roughly 93% are singletons. The investigators split CD4+ cells into a CD45RA+ naive subset and a CD45RA-negative memory subset. This CDR3 is built from 15 residues. Trimming stripped 4 bases from V and 7 bases from J, with 17 bases between. Looked up from germline, CDR1 is SNHLY and CDR2 is FYNNEI. About this clone itself: Its antigen is still unknown.

Material for sequencing was naive CD4+ T cells from PBMCs. As for subset: CD45RA+ positively selected. The receptor's source is a man aged 18 to 29 in good health. Some clones in this sample may be carry-over from other donors' samples. The chain carries TRBV2 and TRBJ1-5, with D possibly being TRBD1 (6 bases). This chain's CDR3 is CASSGVTGADQPQHF. CDR3 DNA sequence: TGTGCCAGCAGTGGAGTTACGGGGGCAGACCAGCCCCAGCATTTT.